The 15 T cell receptor beta chains given below trace back to one sample, sequenced in a study of ipilimumab plus nivolumab after autologous stem cell transplantation. Clones were read by immunoSEQ multiplex PCR, and TCRdb kept only the in-frame ones, dropping some. This sample carries about 18,000 clones, approximately 80% of them seen once, and the ten largest clones take 10%. The sequencing here drew on PBMCs, taken in a trial of ipilimumab plus nivolumab as post-transplant consolidation. The source is a male donor with diffuse large B-cell lymphoma.

V usage is TRBV5-4 and J usage is TRBJ1-5; tentative D call: TRBD1 (5 bases). The CDR3 has 15 amino acids. Trimming removed 3 bases from V and 4 bases from J, with 14 bases in between. Per germline, CDR1 SGHNT and CDR2 YYREEE (reference sequence). CDR3 protein: CASSYIFGANQPQHF. The CDR3 DNA reads TGTGCCAGCAGCTATATATTCGGGGCGAATCAGCCCCAGCATTTT.

This chain joins TRBV7-8 and TRBJ2-5, with a possible D match to TRBD2 (6 bases). CDR1 and CDR2 (germline): SGHVS, FQNEAQ. The V end was cut by 1 base, the J end by 5 bases, with 17 bases between. This CDR3 has 16 residues. The CDR3 region is CASSLGVGGGVETQYF. CDR3 sequence (DNA): TGTGCCAGCAGCTTAGGTGTCGGGGGAGGTGTGGAGACCCAGTACTTC. Full variable domain (rest looked up from reference TRBV7-8 and TRBJ2-5): GAGVSQSPRYKVAKRGQDVALRCDPISGHVSLFWYQQALGQGPEFLTYFQNEAQLDKSGLPSDRFFAERPEGSVSTLKIQRTQQEDSAVYLCASSLGVGGGVETQYFGPGTRLLVL.

The rearrangement links TRBV11-2 to TRBJ1-3; possibly TRBD1 for D (5 bases). Trimming took off 9 bases at V and 4 bases at J, with 16 bases between the two ends. The CDR3 runs 14 residues. Germline loops: CDR1 SGHAT, CDR2 FQNNGV. CDR3 coding DNA: TGTGCCAGTAACAATCGGGGGACGGGAAACACCATATATTTT. Its translation: CASNNRGTGNTIYF.

This clone has only one observation. The chain carries TRBV10-3 and TRBJ1-1; D possibly corresponds to TRBD1 (5 bases). V was trimmed by 11 bases and J by 0 bases, leaving 13 bases between them. The CDR3 runs 13 residues. Germline V gene sequence: CDR1 ENHRY, CDR2 SYGVKD. In DNA form, the CDR3 reads TGTGCCGCCACCGGGACGGTGAACACTGAAGCTTTCTTT. Its protein product is CAATGTVNTEAFF.

V is TRBV5-6 and J is TRBJ1-2, with D tentatively TRBD1 (5 bases). Trimming stripped 0 bases from V and 11 bases from J, with 14 bases between. Germline loops: CDR1 SGHDT, CDR2 YYEEEE. The CDR3 extends over 13 amino acids. The CDR3 nucleotides are TGTGCCAGCAGCTTGGTGCAGGGCCTTAAATACACCTTC. Translated: CASSLVQGLKYTF.

This clone was seen a handful of times. This chain connects TRBV4-1 to TRBJ1-1; 9 positions match TRBD1. The CDR3 runs to 15 residues. J gave up 2 bases and V 6 bases, and 7 bases lay outside the gene matches. Germline V gene data show CDR1 as MGHRA and CDR2 as YSYEKL. CDR3 in DNA: TGCGCCAGCAGGCTCCAGGGACAGGGAAACACTGAAGCTTTCTTT. Translated: CASRLQGQGNTEAFF.

CDR3 bases: TGTGCCAGCAGTCCCGGGACTCATAGGGGAGCTTTCTTT. It translates to CASSPGTHRGAFF. The chain links TRBV6-5 to TRBJ1-1, with D maybe TRBD1 (5 bases). V was shortened by 5 bases and J by 10 bases, with 17 bases between the two germline ends. CDR1 is MNHEY, CDR2 SVGAGI, per germline. The CDR3 extends over 13 amino acids.

J is TRBJ2-7 and V is TRBV27; 7 bases agree with TRBD1. This CDR3 contains 15 residues. The germline CDR1 and CDR2 sequences are MNHEY and SMNVEV (reference sequence). V shed 6 bases and J 1 base; nucleotides not matched to a gene: 9. The CDR3, as DNA: TGTGCCAGCAGGCCTCGGACAGGTTTATCCTACGAGCAGTACTTC. This translates into CASRPRTGLSYEQYF.

The chain is built from TRBV11-2 and TRBJ2-5; no clear D gene. The V gene lost 1 base and the J gene lost 7 bases, with 10 bases spanning the gap. CDR1 SGHAT and CDR2 FQNNGV come from the germline V gene. The CDR3 has 13 residues. The CDR3 sequence is CASSLVTSWTQYF. The CDR3 DNA reads as TGTGCCAGCAGCTTAGTCACGTCATGGACCCAGTACTTC.

This chain joins TRBV25-1 and TRBJ2-1, with D tentatively TRBD2 (6 bases). Trimming stripped 6 bases from V and 3 bases from J, with 15 bases between. The CDR3 spans 15 residues. Germline loops: CDR1 MGHDK, CDR2 SYGVNS. CDR3 coding DNA: TGTGCCAGCAGAGGGGAGGCAGGGAGCTACAATGAGCAGTTCTTC. It specifies CASRGEAGSYNEQFF. Together with reference TRBV25-1 and TRBJ2-1, the CDR3 gives the full variable domain: EADIYQTPRYLVIGTGKKITLECSQTMGHDKMYWYQQDPGMELHLIHYSYGVNSTEKGDLSSESTVSRIRTEHFPLTLESARPSHTSQYLCASRGEAGSYNEQFFGPGTRLTVL.

The genes are TRBV2 and TRBJ2-5; D not resolved. The CDR3 contains 14 residues. In germline, CDR1 is SNHLY, CDR2 FYNNEI. The ends were cut back, 3 bases at V and 1 base at J, with 9 bases in the middle. In DNA, the CDR3 is TGTGCCAGCAGTGAGTTGACCTTCCAAGAGACCCAGTACTTC. Translating it yields CASSELTFQETQYF.

The chain uses TRBV27 and TRBJ1-2, with D unclear. V was shortened by 2 bases and J by 4 bases, with 14 bases between the two germline ends. Germline V lookup: CDR1 MNHEY, CDR2 SMNVEV (reference sequence). CDR3 length: 15 residues. DNA for the CDR3: TGTGCCAGCAGTTTACGTGTAACAGATCCCTATGGCTACACCTTC. Residues: CASSLRVTDPYGYTF.

The chain recombines TRBV13 with TRBJ2-5; 10 bases align to TRBD1. This CDR3 comprises 15 residues. J was trimmed by 4 bases and V by 5 bases; bases with no gene match: 7. CDR1 and CDR2 (germline): PRHDT, FYEKMQ (reference sequence). As DNA, the CDR3 is TGTGCCAGCAGCGCGTCGGGACAGGGGAGAGAGACCCAGTACTTC. Amino acids: CASSASGQGRETQYF. The full variable domain, completed using reference TRBV13 and TRBJ2-5, is AAGVIQSPRHLIKEKRETATLKCYPIPRHDTVYWYQQGPGQDPQFLISFYEKMQSDKGSIPDRFSAQQFSDYHSELNMSSLELGDSALYFCASSASGQGRETQYFGPGTRLLVL.

The J gene is TRBJ2-3, the V gene TRBV7-6; weak D call: TRBD2 (5 bases). The V gene's germline CDR1 is SGHVS and CDR2 FNYEAQ. The CDR3 has 15 amino acids. Trimming cost V 0 bases and J 7 bases, with 14 bases left between them. The CDR3 nucleotides read TGTGCCAGCAGCTTAGCTCGGGGAGCAAGCTATACGCAGTATTTT. It encodes CASSLARGASYTQYF.

V usage is TRBV19 and J usage is TRBJ1-2, with D possibly matching TRBD1 (5 bases). CDR3 size: 14 residues. Looked up from germline, CDR1 is LNHDA and CDR2 is SQIVND (reference sequence). Between the trimmed V and J ends, which lost 1 base and 2 bases, there was a span of 8 bases. The CDR3 is CASSIVGQNYGYTF. In nucleotides, the CDR3 is TGTGCCAGTAGTATAGTGGGGCAGAACTATGGCTACACCTTC.